The next 27 T cell receptor beta chains were all read from a single sample in a study of sequential checkpoint blockade in melanoma. The table came from immunoSEQ multiplex PCR; TCRdb's copy has only in-frame clones and leaves some out. The data show some 7,200 clones, with approximately 20% seen just once and approximately 12% held by the top ten. The sample's treatment: randomized to nivolumab then ipilimumab (arm A) or the reverse (arm B). The sequenced sample was tumor tissue (inferred from file names), obtained from a patient given nivolumab and ipilimumab in sequence. The receptors were sampled from a human donor with melanoma.

The chain carries TRBV9 and TRBJ2-3; D remains unclear. The CDR3 has 14 amino acids. The germline V gene encodes CDR1 SGDLS and CDR2 YYNGEE. Trimming pared 0 bases from V and 6 bases from J, leaving 11 bases between. The CDR3 loop is CASSVEWSADTQYF. CDR3 in DNA: TGTGCCAGCAGCGTAGAATGGTCGGCGGATACGCAGTATTTT.

This clone was observed a few times. This chain uses TRBV11-3 with TRBJ2-5; TRBD2 agrees at 9 bases. V shed 3 bases and J 2 bases; nucleotides not matched to a gene: 7. Germline assignment: CDR1 SGHNT and CDR2 YENEEA. The CDR3 is 16 amino acids. The CDR3 region is CASSFNSGGAQETQYF. In DNA form, the CDR3 reads TGTGCCAGCAGCTTTAATAGCGGGGGAGCACAAGAGACCCAGTACTTC. The whole variable domain, remainder taken from reference TRBV11-3 and TRBJ2-5, is EAGVVQSPRYKIIEKKQPVAFWCNPISGHNTLYWYLQNLGQGPELLIRYENEEAVDDSQLPKDRFSAERLKGVDSTLKIQPAELGDSAVYLCASSFNSGGAQETQYFGPGTRLLVL.

This clone has just a few counts. The gene calls are TRBV6-8 and TRBJ1-1; D unresolved. V lost 0 bases and J 6 bases, leaving 8 bases between the germline ends. Germline V gives CDR1 MNHGY, CDR2 SAAAGT. The CDR3 is 13 residues long. CDR3 coding DNA: TGTGCCAGCAGTTACTCACACGGGGCTGAAGCTTTCTTT. This encodes CASSYSHGAEAFF.

The chain uses TRBV29-1 and TRBJ2-7, with 9 bases fitting TRBD1. The germline V gene has CDR1 SQVTM and CDR2 ANQGSEA. This CDR3 region has 14 residues. V shed 5 bases and J 6 bases; nucleotides not matched to a gene: 11. The CDR3 bases are TGCAGCGTTTGGGGCGGGACAGGGACGGGCGAGCAGTACTTC. Protein sequence: CSVWGGTGTGEQYF.

This clone ranks as medium-sized. V is TRBV6-8 and J is TRBJ2-5; 9 nucleotides match TRBD2. Germline lookup yields CDR1 MNHGY and CDR2 SAAAGT. The ends lost 2 bases at V and 4 bases at J; junction bases unmatched: 5. The CDR3 runs 15 residues. CDR3 bases: TGTGCCAGCAGTTACCCGACTAGCGGACCAGAGACCCAGTACTTC. Residues: CASSYPTSGPETQYF.

This clone has at least ten counts. This rearrangement joins TRBV4-1 to TRBJ1-1; unclear D gene. Germline V gene data show CDR1 as MGHRA and CDR2 as YSYEKL. The CDR3 covers 14 residues. The V end was cut by 0 bases, the J end by 8 bases, with 13 bases between. CDR3 sequence reads: CASSQDESGGEAFF. The CDR3 DNA reads TGCGCCAGCAGCCAAGATGAATCAGGAGGAGAAGCTTTCTTT.

This chain links TRBV25-1 with TRBJ2-7, with D tentatively TRBD2 (6 bases). V lost 8 bases and J 6 bases, leaving 20 bases between the germline ends. CDR1 MGHDK and CDR2 SYGVNS come from the germline V gene. The CDR3 contains 14 residues. The CDR3: CASAGGRWGREQYF. CDR3 DNA: TGTGCCAGCGCTGGGGGGAGGTGGGGCCGCGAGCAGTACTTC.

This chain uses TRBV30 with TRBJ2-7, with D maybe TRBD1 (6 bases). Trimming shortened V by 5 bases and J by 4 bases, and 21 bases separated the two germline ends. The germline V gene has CDR1 GTSNPN and CDR2 SVGIG (reference sequence). The CDR3 contains 15 residues. The DNA of the CDR3 is TGTGCCTGGGGCTTAGGGGTGGGGGCCCAATACGAGCAGTACTTC. This gives the protein CAWGLGVGAQYEQYF.

The J gene is TRBJ2-3, the V gene TRBV18, with 14 bases that match TRBD2. This CDR3 comprises 18 residues. Germline V gene lookup returns CDR1 KGHSH and CDR2 LQKENI. The J segment lost 0 bases and the V segment lost 4 bases, leaving 6 bases of the junction unmatched. CDR3 region: CASSLGTSGGPSTDTQYF. CDR3 DNA: TGTGCCAGCTCACTAGGGACTAGCGGGGGACCGAGCACAGATACGCAGTATTTT.

The gene calls are TRBV30 and TRBJ1-2; D gene unclear. The V gene's germline CDR1 is GTSNPN and CDR2 SVGIG (reference sequence). V was pared by 1 base and J by 8 bases, with 14 bases between. This CDR3 is built from 13 residues. The CDR3 region has the DNA TGTGCCTGGAGTGAGGGAGGGAATCAGGGCTACACCTTC. Translated: CAWSEGGNQGYTF.

The sample holds a few counts of this clone. The chain combines TRBV28 with TRBJ2-2, with TRBD1 as a possible D gene (6 bases). The CDR3 has 16 residues. The germline gives CDR1 MDHEN, CDR2 SYDVKM. Trimming left V 5 bases short and J 0 bases short, with 13 bases between. CDR3 region: CASSSMGHSNTGELFF. CDR3 coding DNA: TGTGCCAGCAGTAGTATGGGACATTCGAACACCGGGGAGCTGTTTTTT.

The V gene is TRBV9, the J gene TRBJ2-3; D is unresolved. This CDR3 contains 12 residues. Germline V lookup: CDR1 SGDLS, CDR2 YYNGEE. V lost 9 bases to trimming and J lost 2 bases, with 10 bases between them. CDR3 amino acids: CATRDITDTQYF. CDR3 DNA: TGTGCCACCAGAGACATCACAGATACGCAGTATTTT.

This clone was picked up many times. DNA of the CDR3: TGTGCCAGCAGAAACATCTCTGGAAACACCATATATTTT. Its protein product is CASRNISGNTIYF. The rearrangement links TRBV7-2 to TRBJ1-3; D remains ambiguous. The CDR3 has 13 amino acids. V was pared by 6 bases and J by 0 bases, with 6 bases between. Germline CDR1 SGHTA, CDR2 FQGNSA.

The V gene is TRBV29-1, the J gene TRBJ1-1; D gene uncertain. Per the germline V gene, CDR1 is SQVTM and CDR2 is ANQGSEA. The CDR3 sequence is 12 residues long. V dropped 4 bases and J dropped 0 bases, with 6 bases sitting between them. For the CDR3, the DNA is TGCAGCGTTGTAACTCTGAACACTGAAGCTTTCTTT. Amino acid sequence: CSVVTLNTEAFF.

This clone was observed a handful of times. The chain uses TRBV4-1 and TRBJ1-4; 8 nucleotides agree with TRBD1. This CDR3 has 14 amino acids. Unmatched junction bases numbered 3, after V lost 4 bases and J lost 5 bases. CDR1 MGHRA and CDR2 YSYEKL come from the germline V gene. This chain's CDR3 is CASSLGTGNEKLFF. For the CDR3, the DNA is TGCGCCAGCAGCCTCGGGACAGGAAATGAAAAACTGTTTTTT.

Only a few counts were recorded for this clone. The CDR3, as DNA: TGTGCCAGCAGTTACTCAAGGGATACGAACACCGGGGAGCTGTTTTTT. Protein: CASSYSRDTNTGELFF. J is TRBJ2-2 and V is TRBV6-8; D is unclear. The CDR3 is 16 amino acids. Germline V gene data show CDR1 as MNHGY and CDR2 as SAAAGT. Trimming removed 0 bases from V and 0 bases from J, with 8 bases in between.

This clone showed up just once. The CDR3 loop is CASGFSGTQYF. Here the CDR3 DNA reads TGTGCTAGTGGTTTTTCGGGGACCCAGTACTTC. The J gene is TRBJ2-5, the V gene TRBV12-5; D gene unclear. CDR1 and CDR2 (germline): LGHNT, FRNRAP. This CDR3 is built from 11 residues. Trimming took 3 bases from V and 7 from J, leaving 6 bases between them.

This chain connects TRBV6-8 to TRBJ1-1; the match to TRBD1 covers 8 bases. Germline CDR1 is MNHGY and CDR2 is SAAAGT. Trimming took 5 bases from V and 3 from J; bases not matched to a gene: 8. The CDR3 contains 15 residues. CDR3 bases: TGTGCCAGCAGTCATTACAGGGGGAGAGACACTGAAGCTTTCTTT. Protein product: CASSHYRGRDTEAFF.

In this sample, this clone turned up a few times. The V call is TRBV28, the J call TRBJ1-2, with D possibly matching TRBD1 (6 bases). With 5 bases removed from V and 8 bases from J, the gap between germline ends came to 12 bases. The CDR3 loop spans 12 amino acids. The V gene's germline CDR1 is MDHEN and CDR2 SYDVKM. The CDR3 DNA is TGTGCCAGCAGTCAACAGGGTGAGGGCTACACCTTC. Translation gives CASSQQGEGYTF.

The chain couples TRBV9 to TRBJ2-7; the D gene is possibly TRBD2 (5 bases). CDR1 SGDLS and CDR2 YYNGEE come from the germline V gene. V was pared by 6 bases and J by 5 bases, with 15 bases between. This CDR3 is 13 amino acids long. The chain's CDR3 is CASKRGGINEQYF. CDR3 nucleotide sequence: TGTGCCAGCAAACGAGGAGGAATAAACGAGCAGTACTTC.

The chain carries TRBV6-8 and TRBJ1-4; D ambiguous. The length of the CDR3 is 14 residues. V gave up 7 bases and J gave up 8 bases, with 17 bases separating them. Germline values: CDR1 MNHGY, CDR2 SAAAGT. CDR3 DNA sequence: TGTGCCAGCAAGAGACCAGGTGTCGGCGAAAAACTGTTTTTT. Protein sequence: CASKRPGVGEKLFF.

This clone was recorded many times. The rearrangement links TRBV9 to TRBJ1-1; D perhaps matches TRBD1 (5 bases). Trimming cost V 5 bases and J 4 bases, with 21 bases left between them. Germline V lookup: CDR1 SGDLS, CDR2 YYNGEE. The CDR3 consists of 16 residues. The CDR3 protein is CASSESYFLQGTEAFF. Here the CDR3 DNA reads TGTGCCAGCAGTGAAAGTTATTTTTTGCAGGGCACTGAAGCTTTCTTT.

Many counts were recorded for this clone. The gene calls are TRBV11-3 and TRBJ2-7, with D perhaps TRBD1 or TRBD2 (5 bases each). The CDR3 covers 15 residues. Germline assignment: CDR1 SGHNT and CDR2 YENEEA. The germline V and J ends were trimmed by 5 bases and 0 bases, with 14 bases remaining between them. Here the CDR3 reads CASSQGTDSSYEQYF. CDR3 coding DNA: TGTGCCAGCAGCCAAGGGACGGATAGCTCCTACGAGCAGTACTTC.

This clone has more than one count but fewer than ten. The chain is built from TRBV6-8 and TRBJ2-5, with TRBD2 matching 14 bases. The CDR3 is made up of 17 amino acids. The germline CDR1 and CDR2 sequences are MNHGY and SAAAGT. The V gene end was trimmed by 6 bases and the J gene end by 5 bases; junction bases not matched to a gene: 11. DNA for the CDR3: TGTGCCAGCAGCCGAGGACTAGCGGGGGGATTGGGGGAGACCCAGTACTTC. Protein sequence: CASSRGLAGGLGETQYF.

By its share, this clone is medium-sized. The chain recombines TRBV6-8 with TRBJ2-2, with TRBD1 matching over 8 bases. Germline V gene lookup returns CDR1 MNHGY and CDR2 SAAAGT. V lost 3 bases, J lost 3 bases, and 6 bases stayed unmatched. The CDR3 contains 16 residues. The CDR3: CASSYSGGADTGELFF. In DNA, the CDR3 is TGTGCCAGCAGTTATTCAGGGGGCGCGGACACCGGGGAGCTGTTTTTT.

By frequency in the sample, this clone is medium-sized (0.01 to 0.1%). The chain combines TRBV4-1 with TRBJ1-2; possible D gene TRBD1, 5 bases. The CDR3 spans 13 residues. V dropped 0 bases and J dropped 4 bases, with 6 bases sitting between them. Germline V lookup: CDR1 MGHRA, CDR2 YSYEKL. The CDR3 coding sequence is TGCGCCAGCAGCCAAGAGCAGGGCTATGGCTACACCTTC. Encoded protein: CASSQEQGYGYTF.

This clone was seen repeatedly, ten times or more. The chain is built from TRBV11-3 and TRBJ2-5, with 8 bases aligning to TRBD1. After removal of 1 base from V and 2 bases from J, the junction contained 6 bases not matched to a gene. The germline CDR1 and CDR2 sequences are SGHNT and YENEEA. The CDR3 sequence is 16 residues long. This CDR3 reads CASSLGGTGWQETQYF. The CDR3 nucleotides are TGTGCCAGCAGCTTAGGAGGGACAGGCTGGCAAGAGACCCAGTACTTC. The whole variable domain, remainder taken from reference TRBV11-3 and TRBJ2-5, is EAGVVQSPRYKIIEKKQPVAFWCNPISGHNTLYWYLQNLGQGPELLIRYENEEAVDDSQLPKDRFSAERLKGVDSTLKIQPAELGDSAVYLCASSLGGTGWQETQYFGPGTRLLVL.